These T cell receptor beta chains were read from a single sample in a study of T cells after yellow fever vaccination. TCRdb itself ran the 5' RACE reads through MiXCR, one entry per CDR3 protein. The repertoire holds around 530,000 distinct CDR3 sequences, with about a sixth as singletons. Sequencing used PBMCs, obtained less than 6 days after the first yellow fever vaccination. Receptor source: a young man who received the YFV17D yellow fever vaccine. Each CDR3 is given with its conserved first and last residue. Each record gives: clone size, J gene, CDR3 length, V gene, D gene, CDR3 DNA, CDR3 protein. D genes are given only for firm matches. Part of the rows lack a size; the others show once, few, many or a class for expanded clones.

abundance: NA; j_gene: TRBJ1-5; len: 15; v_gene: TRBV12-3/TRBV12-4; d_gene: TRBD1; CDR3nt: TGTGCCAGCAGCATAACAGGGGGAGGGAATCAGCCCCAGCATTTT; CDR3aa: CASSITGGGNQPQHF
abundance: few; j_gene: TRBJ2-3; len: 13; v_gene: TRBV20-1; d_gene: NA; CDR3nt: TGCAGTTCCTTACTTAGAAGTACAGATACGCAGTATTTT; CDR3aa: CSSLLRSTDTQYF
abundance: NA; j_gene: TRBJ1-1; len: 14; v_gene: TRBV12-3/TRBV12-4; d_gene: NA; CDR3nt: TGTGCCAGCAGCAGTAAAGTGGGGAGCACTGAAGCTTTCTTT; CDR3aa: CASSSKVGSTEAFF
abundance: few; j_gene: TRBJ1-2; len: 13; v_gene: TRBV12-3/TRBV12-4; d_gene: NA; CDR3nt: TGTGCCAGCAGCCCAGGGGTTCACTATGGCTACACCTTC; CDR3aa: CASSPGVHYGYTF
abundance: NA; j_gene: TRBJ2-5; len: 14; v_gene: TRBV12-3/TRBV12-4; d_gene: NA; CDR3nt: TGTGCCAGCAGTTCTGGACCCCGCGTTGAGACCCAGTACTTC; CDR3aa: CASSSGPRVETQYF
abundance: few; j_gene: TRBJ2-3; len: 15; v_gene: TRBV10-3; d_gene: NA; CDR3nt: TGTGCCATCAGTATTTCCGTACCGGGCACAGATACGCAGTATTTT; CDR3aa: CAISISVPGTDTQYF
abundance: NA; j_gene: TRBJ1-1; len: 13; v_gene: TRBV3-1; d_gene: NA; CDR3nt: TGTGCCAGCAGCTACCGGGGGGTTCCTGAAGCTTTCTTT; CDR3aa: CASSYRGVPEAFF
abundance: few; j_gene: TRBJ2-7; len: 14; v_gene: TRBV5-6; d_gene: NA; CDR3nt: TGTGCCAGCAGCTTCCTTTTACAGAGTTACGAGCAGTACTTC; CDR3aa: CASSFLLQSYEQYF
abundance: few; j_gene: TRBJ1-2; len: 14; v_gene: TRBV9; d_gene: NA; CDR3nt: TGTGCCAGCAGCGAAGGGGGGAGTAACTATGGCTACACCTTC; CDR3aa: CASSEGGSNYGYTF
abundance: once; j_gene: TRBJ2-3; len: 15; v_gene: TRBV9; d_gene: NA; CDR3nt: TGTGCCAGCAGCGTAGGAAACCCACTGAGAGATACGCAGTATTTT; CDR3aa: CASSVGNPLRDTQYF
abundance: NA; j_gene: TRBJ2-3; len: 13; v_gene: TRBV6-2/TRBV6-3; d_gene: NA; CDR3nt: TGTGCCAGCGGCTGGACTAGCACAGATACGCAGTATTTT; CDR3aa: CASGWTSTDTQYF
abundance: NA; j_gene: TRBJ2-7; len: 13; v_gene: TRBV6-6; d_gene: TRBD2; CDR3nt: TGTGCCAGCAGTTACGCGACTAGCGGGAAGCAGTACTTC; CDR3aa: CASSYATSGKQYF
abundance: NA; j_gene: TRBJ2-5; len: 15; v_gene: TRBV7-2; d_gene: TRBD1; CDR3nt: TGTGCCAGCAGCTTACGACAGGGCCCAAAGGAGACCCAGTACTTC; CDR3aa: CASSLRQGPKETQYF
abundance: NA; j_gene: TRBJ1-1; len: 13; v_gene: TRBV20-1; d_gene: NA; CDR3nt: TGCAGTGCTAGGAGGACAGTCAACACTGAAGCTTTCTTT; CDR3aa: CSARRTVNTEAFF
abundance: NA; j_gene: TRBJ2-7; len: 15; v_gene: TRBV5-1; d_gene: NA; CDR3nt: TGCGCCAGCAGCCCCACCAGGCCAAGCTCCTACGAGCAGTACTTC; CDR3aa: CASSPTRPSSYEQYF
abundance: NA; j_gene: TRBJ2-5; len: 12; v_gene: TRBV11-2; d_gene: NA; CDR3nt: TGTGCCAGCAGGACGTACCAAGAGACCCAGTACTTC; CDR3aa: CASRTYQETQYF
abundance: few; j_gene: TRBJ2-2; len: 16; v_gene: TRBV19; d_gene: NA; CDR3nt: TGTGCCAGTAAGGGGATTCGGGCAGAGAACACCGGGGAGCTGTTTTTT; CDR3aa: CASKGIRAENTGELFF
abundance: NA; j_gene: TRBJ1-5; len: 13; v_gene: TRBV6-2/TRBV6-3; d_gene: NA; CDR3nt: TGTGCCAGCGAGTACGGAGGCAATCAGCCCCAGCATTTT; CDR3aa: CASEYGGNQPQHF
abundance: few; j_gene: TRBJ1-6; len: 16; v_gene: TRBV20-1; d_gene: NA; CDR3nt: TGCAGTGCTAGGTTTCAGGAGAGCTCCTATAATTCACCCCTCCACTTT; CDR3aa: CSARFQESSYNSPLHF
abundance: few; j_gene: TRBJ1-6; len: 15; v_gene: TRBV6-5; d_gene: TRBD1; CDR3nt: TGTGCCAGCAGTTATGGGACAGGGCTTAATTCACCCCTCCACTTT; CDR3aa: CASSYGTGLNSPLHF
abundance: few; j_gene: TRBJ2-1; len: 20; v_gene: TRBV6-2/TRBV6-3; d_gene: TRBD2; CDR3nt: TGTGCCAGCAGTTACTCGTGGTCCCGGACTAGAGCGACCCTCTACAATGAGCAGTTCTTC; CDR3aa: CASSYSWSRTRATLYNEQFF
abundance: few; j_gene: TRBJ2-1; len: 13; v_gene: TRBV20-1; d_gene: NA; CDR3nt: TGCAGTGCTAGAGTCAGGGTCTACAATGAGCAGTTCTTC; CDR3aa: CSARVRVYNEQFF
abundance: few; j_gene: TRBJ2-5; len: 16; v_gene: TRBV9; d_gene: TRBD2; CDR3nt: TGTGCCAGCAGCGATCCGGGACTAGCGGGGGAAGAGACCCAGTACTTC; CDR3aa: CASSDPGLAGEETQYF